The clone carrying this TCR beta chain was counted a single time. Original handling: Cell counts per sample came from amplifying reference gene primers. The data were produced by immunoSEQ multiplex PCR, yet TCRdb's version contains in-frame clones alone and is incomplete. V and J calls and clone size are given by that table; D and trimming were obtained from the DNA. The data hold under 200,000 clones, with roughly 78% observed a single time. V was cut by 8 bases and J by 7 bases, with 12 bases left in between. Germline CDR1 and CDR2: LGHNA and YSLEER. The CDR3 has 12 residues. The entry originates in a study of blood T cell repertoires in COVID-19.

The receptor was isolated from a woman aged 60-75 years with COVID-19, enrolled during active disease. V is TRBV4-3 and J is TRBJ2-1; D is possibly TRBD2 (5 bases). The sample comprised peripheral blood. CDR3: CASGSTRNEQFF. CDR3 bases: TGCGCCAGCGGGAGTACGAGGAATGAGCAGTTCTTC.